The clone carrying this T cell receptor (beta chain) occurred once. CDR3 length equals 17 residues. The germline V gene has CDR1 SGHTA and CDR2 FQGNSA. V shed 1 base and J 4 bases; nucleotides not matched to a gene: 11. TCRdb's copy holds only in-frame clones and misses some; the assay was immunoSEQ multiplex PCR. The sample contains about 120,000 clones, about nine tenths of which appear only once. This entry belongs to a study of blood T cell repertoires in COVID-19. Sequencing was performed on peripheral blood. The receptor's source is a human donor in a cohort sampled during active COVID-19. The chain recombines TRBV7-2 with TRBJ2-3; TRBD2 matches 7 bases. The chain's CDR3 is CASSLVRGTNSADTQYF. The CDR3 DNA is TGTGCCAGCAGCTTAGTCCGAGGGACTAACTCGGCAGATACGCAGTATTTT.